This paragraph reports one T cell receptor (beta chain). Its antigen is unknown. Trimming took 5 bases from V and 6 from J, leaving 8 bases between them. This CDR3 is built from 12 residues. Germline V gene sequence: CDR1 PRHDT, CDR2 FYEKMQ (reference sequence). The entry originates in a study of cytomegalovirus exposure and HLA in healthy donors. TCRdb's copy holds only in-frame clones and misses some; the assay was immunoSEQ multiplex PCR. The repertoire includes around 190,000 clones, roughly 82% of them detected once, and more than 1.1% sits in the top ten. Study observations and caveats: Reportedly, cytomegalovirus status was diagnosed with high sensitivity and specificity. The study labeled 150 or so TCR beta chains cytomegalovirus-associated.

The V call is TRBV13, the J call TRBJ2-1, with D unresolved. Sequencing used PBMCs. This clonotype was sampled from a woman between 18 and 29 years old in good health and CMV-seronegative. DNA of the CDR3: TGTGCCAGCAGCCAACGCGGCAATGAGCAGTTCTTC. Amino acids: CASSQRGNEQFF.